This T cell receptor beta chain came from a study of control samples from healthy donors and cancer patients. Clones were sequenced by immunoSEQ multiplex PCR, and TCRdb holds only the in-frame ones, with some missing. The table shows about 130,000 clones, with around nine tenths occurring only once. The count of this clone is one. This CDR3 has 12 amino acids. V lost 4 bases and J lost 12; bases outside the gene matches: 9. Germline V gene sequence: CDR1 SGHRS, CDR2 YFSETQ. This rearrangement joins TRBV5-1 to TRBJ1-2; 7 nucleotides line up with TRBD1. This sequence originates from a man aged 45 to 65 in good health. What was sequenced was blood. In DNA, the CDR3 is TGCGCCAGCAGCCTCGGGGGACAGTCGGACACCTTC. Protein sequence: CASSLGGQSDTF.